Only one count was recorded for the clone carrying this T cell receptor (beta chain). It was with a sample-barcoded 5' primer and a J-beta primer mix that a second PCR of about 6 to 12 cycles was run. TCRdb ran MiXCR on the 5' RACE reads and lists one entry per CDR3 protein. The sample includes around 750,000 distinct CDR3 sequences, roughly 50% of them seen just once. This entry is derived from a study of blood T cells in healthy people across ages. No fewer than 5 micrograms of total RNA were isolated from every sample. J gave up 6 bases and V 6 bases, and 4 bases lay outside the gene matches. The CDR3 spans 14 residues.

The specimen sequenced was blood. V is TRBV12-3 or TRBV12-4 and J is TRBJ2-1, with TRBD2 matching over 11 bases. This TCR was recovered from a man older than 75 in good health. The CDR3 DNA reads TGTGCCAGCAGCTGGACTAGCGGGTTCAATGAGCAGTTCTTC. It translates to CASSWTSGFNEQFF.